This T cell receptor beta chain came from a study of regulatory T cells in long-lasting Graves disease. The wider study: Graves' disease counted as persistent after over 5 years of antithyroid drugs with positive TSH receptor antibodies.

This clonotype was seen repeatedly, ten times or more. Construction of TCR beta libraries relied on iRepertoire HTBI primers and on Arm-PCR targeting CDR3 regions. TCRdb ran MiXCR on the multiplex PCR reads and lists one entry per CDR3 protein. Here the sample spans about 300,000 distinct CDR3 sequences, more than 20% being singletons. The time point: persistent/refractory GD, antithyroid drugs over 5 years with positive TRAb. The authors made the TCR library using RNA they extracted from PBMCs. The source material was peripheral blood mononuclear cells (PBMCs), sampled when the disease was refractory, from a patient treated with antithyroid drugs. The receptor was isolated from a female donor with Graves disease.

In nucleotides, the CDR3 is TGTGCCAGCAGCACAATAGCGGGAGGGCCGTTGGTGCAGTACTTC. This gives the protein CASSTIAGGPLVQYF. The V and J genes are TRBV28 and TRBJ2-7, with 11 bases lining up with TRBD2. CDR3 length equals 15 residues. The germline V gene has CDR1 MDHEN and CDR2 SYDVKM. Trimming took 6 bases from V and 9 from J; bases not matched to a gene: 13.